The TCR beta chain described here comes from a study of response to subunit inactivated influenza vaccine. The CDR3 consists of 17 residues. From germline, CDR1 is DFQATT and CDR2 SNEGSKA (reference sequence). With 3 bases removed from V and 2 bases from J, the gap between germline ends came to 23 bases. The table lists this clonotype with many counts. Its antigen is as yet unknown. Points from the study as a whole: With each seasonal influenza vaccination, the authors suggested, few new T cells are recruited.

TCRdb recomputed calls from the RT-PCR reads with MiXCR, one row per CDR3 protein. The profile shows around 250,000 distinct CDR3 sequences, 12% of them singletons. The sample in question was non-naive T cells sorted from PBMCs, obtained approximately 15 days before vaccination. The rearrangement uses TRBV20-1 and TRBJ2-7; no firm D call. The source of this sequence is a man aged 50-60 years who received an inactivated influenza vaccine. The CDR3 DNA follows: TGCAGTGCTAGTAATCGTCTCGAAGGCGGCAGCCCCTACGAGCAGTACTTC. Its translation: CSASNRLEGGSPYEQYF.